This entry lists 26 T cell receptor beta chains sequenced from one sample in a study of human thymus T cells. TCRdb's copy holds only in-frame clones and misses some; the assay was immunoSEQ multiplex PCR. The table has roughly 120,000 clones, about 93% seen once. Thymus specimens were resections from corrective heart surgery. Sequences were obtained from thymus tissue. The receptors come from a boy younger than two with a congenital heart defect but otherwise immunologically healthy.

This clone showed up just once. V gene TRBV15 combines with J gene TRBJ2-1; the D gene is possibly TRBD2 (5 bases). Between the trimmed V and J ends, which lost 5 bases and 7 bases, there was a span of 12 bases. Germline V gene data show CDR1 as LNHNV and CDR2 as YYDKDF (reference sequence). The CDR3 contains 13 residues. This CDR3 is CATSPPGGNEQFF. DNA of the CDR3: TGTGCCACCAGCCCCCCCGGCGGGAATGAGCAGTTCTTC.

The chain joins TRBV4-3 to TRBJ1-2; unclear D gene. With 0 bases removed from V and 4 bases from J, the gap between germline ends came to 18 bases. Germline V lookup: CDR1 LGHNA, CDR2 YSLEER. The CDR3 totals 17 residues. The CDR3 sequence: CASSQDNPDGRSYGYTF. The CDR3 region has the DNA TGCGCCAGCAGCCAAGATAATCCGGACGGCCGCTCCTATGGCTACACCTTC.

The rearrangement links TRBV18 to TRBJ1-3, with TRBD1 matching over 7 bases. CDR1 is KGHSH, CDR2 LQKENI, per germline. The V and J ends lost 3 bases and 5 bases, in that order; junction bases with no gene match: 10. CDR3 length: 16 residues. The CDR3 spells CASSPRLTGLRNTIYF. In DNA form, the CDR3 reads TGTGCCAGCTCACCGCGTCTGACAGGGCTCAGAAACACCATATATTTT.

V is TRBV30 and J is TRBJ1-3; D is undetermined. Per germline, CDR1 GTSNPN and CDR2 SVGIG (reference sequence). The CDR3 is made up of 22 amino acids. The ends were cut back, 2 bases at V and 1 base at J, with 33 bases in the middle. DNA for the CDR3: TGTGCCTGGAGTATACATCCCCGGAAGGACCTAACTCCGCGAAAATCTGGAAACACCATATATTTT. Translation gives CAWSIHPRKDLTPRKSGNTIYF.

This rearrangement joins TRBV25-1 to TRBJ2-5, with D tentatively TRBD2 (5 bases). V lost 6 bases and J lost 1, with 12 bases in between. The germline V gene has CDR1 MGHDK and CDR2 SYGVNS. The CDR3 runs 14 residues. For the CDR3, the DNA is TGTGCCAGCAGGGGAATAGCGCTCCAAGAGACCCAGTACTTC. This translates into CASRGIALQETQYF.

The chain is built from TRBV5-4 and TRBJ1-4; TRBD1 matches 8 bases. CDR1 SGHNT and CDR2 YYREEE come from the germline V gene (reference sequence). This CDR3 is 15 amino acids long. After removal of 3 bases from V and 3 bases from J, the junction contained 4 bases not matched to a gene. CDR3 in DNA: TGTGCCAGCAGCTCGCAGGGGGCATCTAATGAAAAACTGTTTTTT. It translates to CASSSQGASNEKLFF.

The chain is built from TRBV30 and TRBJ2-5; D may correspond to TRBD1 or TRBD2 (5 bases each). CDR3 length equals 14 residues. V lost 6 bases, J lost 2 bases, and 16 bases lay in between. Germline-derived CDR1 and CDR2 are GTSNPN and SVGIG (reference sequence). The DNA for the CDR3 is TGTGCCTGCCGCCAGGGCGGGCCACAAGAGACCCAGTACTTC. It encodes CACRQGGPQETQYF.

V and J are TRBV7-9 and TRBJ2-1; TRBD2 aligns across 8 bases. The junction had 7 bases not matched to a gene; V was cut back by 3 bases and J by 6 bases. Per germline, CDR1 SEHNR and CDR2 FQNEAQ (reference sequence). The CDR3 extends over 15 amino acids. The CDR3 region has the DNA TGTGCCAGCAGCTTGCTTCACGGGGGGGTCAATGAGCAGTTCTTC. This encodes CASSLLHGGVNEQFF.

The J gene is TRBJ2-3, the V gene TRBV10-3; no definite D call. The CDR3 is 16 amino acids. CDR1 and CDR2 from the germline V gene are ENHRY and SYGVKD. The V end was cut by 1 base, the J end by 3 bases, with 14 bases between. CDR3 sequence (DNA): TGTGCCATCAGTGAGTTCTCTCTAGGTGATACAGATACGCAGTATTTT. As protein: CAISEFSLGDTDTQYF.

The V call is TRBV11-3, the J call TRBJ1-1; 8 bases are shared with TRBD1. This CDR3 comprises 15 residues. The V segment lost 5 bases and the J segment 1 base; nucleotides outside the gene matches: 6. Germline loops: CDR1 SGHNT, CDR2 YENEEA. The CDR3 region has the DNA TGTGCCAGCAGCACCGGACAGGGACCGAACACTGAAGCTTTCTTT. Encoded protein: CASSTGQGPNTEAFF.

A single count supports this clone. The genes are TRBV13 and TRBJ1-1; tentatively, D is TRBD1 (5 bases). In germline, CDR1 is PRHDT, CDR2 FYEKMQ (reference sequence). Trimming removed 1 base at V and 1 base at J, with 10 bases between. The CDR3 is 15 amino acids. The CDR3 sequence is CASSLVPGENTEAFF. The CDR3 bases are TGTGCCAGCAGCTTAGTTCCGGGGGAGAACACTGAAGCTTTCTTT.

This clone was observed a few times. This chain uses TRBV27 with TRBJ1-6; D may be TRBD1 (6 bases). V was clipped by 5 bases and J by 7 bases, with 9 bases between them. The germline V gene has CDR1 MNHEY and CDR2 SMNVEV (reference sequence). The CDR3 spans 13 residues. The CDR3: CASSITGNSPLHF. The CDR3 nucleotides are TGTGCCAGCAGTATTACAGGGAATTCACCCCTCCACTTT.

The rearrangement links TRBV7-9 to TRBJ2-1; 7 bases match TRBD2. This CDR3 is built from 17 residues. In germline, CDR1 is SEHNR, CDR2 FQNEAQ (reference sequence). The J segment lost 2 bases and the V segment lost 1 base, leaving 8 bases of the junction unmatched. This CDR3 is CASSLGASGVTYNEQFF. The DNA for the CDR3 is TGTGCCAGCAGCTTAGGGGCCAGCGGGGTAACCTACAATGAGCAGTTCTTC.

This sequence joins TRBV27 and TRBJ2-5, with 10 bases that match TRBD1. The J call could be wrong; TRBJ2-7 is a better fit for the DNA end. From germline, CDR1 is MNHEY and CDR2 SMNVEV (reference sequence). This CDR3 spans 15 amino acids. The CDR3 DNA reads TGTGCCAGCAGTCCCGGGACAGGGGCCCCTCACGAGCAGTACTTC. Protein: CASSPGTGAPHEQYF.

The genes are TRBV6-6 and TRBJ2-2, with D maybe TRBD1 (5 bases). With 2 bases removed from V and 5 bases from J, the gap between germline ends came to 9 bases. This CDR3 region has 14 residues. Germline loops: CDR1 MNHNY, CDR2 SVGAGI (reference sequence). The CDR3 sequence is CASSYRGPTGELFF. CDR3 DNA: TGTGCCAGCAGTTACAGGGGCCCAACCGGGGAGCTGTTTTTT.

The chain has TRBV5-6 and TRBJ2-1, with a tentative D call TRBD1 (6 bases). Trimming shortened V by 7 bases and J by 4 bases, and 18 bases separated the two germline ends. This CDR3 spans 15 amino acids. From germline, CDR1 is SGHDT and CDR2 YYEEEE. The CDR3 DNA follows: TGTGCCAGCCATTGGGCAGGGGAAGAGTACAATGAGCAGTTCTTC. Its translation is CASHWAGEEYNEQFF.

The V and J genes are TRBV14 and TRBJ1-4; D gene ambiguous. The CDR3 sequence is 16 residues long. The germline CDR1 and CDR2 sequences are SGHDN and FVKESK. V lost 0 bases and J lost 8, with 16 bases in between. This CDR3 reads CASSQDISRSGEKLFF. CDR3 DNA sequence: TGTGCCAGCAGCCAAGATATATCCCGGTCGGGAGAAAAACTGTTTTTT.

The J gene is TRBJ2-1, the V gene TRBV12-5; 12 nucleotides line up with TRBD2. Losses at the gene ends were 6 bases for V and 2 bases for J; bases not matched to a gene: 11. This CDR3 has 18 amino acids. CDR1 is LGHNT and CDR2 is FRNRAP in the germline V gene. In DNA form, the CDR3 reads TGTGCTAGTGGAGCGCTAGCGGGGGGGCCTTTCCCCTACAATGAGCAGTTCTTC. Translated: CASGALAGGPFPYNEQFF.

This chain uses TRBV9 with TRBJ2-3; no clear D. V dropped 0 bases and J dropped 4 bases, with 15 bases sitting between them. The CDR3 sequence is 16 residues long. The germline V gene has CDR1 SGDLS and CDR2 YYNGEE. The CDR3 region is CASSVGAVASSDTQYF. The DNA for the CDR3 is TGTGCCAGCAGCGTAGGGGCGGTCGCGTCTTCAGATACGCAGTATTTT.

This chain joins TRBV9 and TRBJ2-7, with D perhaps matching TRBD1 (6 bases). Germline CDR1 and CDR2: SGDLS and YYNGEE. V was clipped by 3 bases and J by 4 bases, with 20 bases between them. The CDR3 is made up of 16 amino acids. The DNA of the CDR3 is TGTGCCAGCAGCGGAACCGGGACACCGGTCGGATACGAGCAGTACTTC. Encoded protein: CASSGTGTPVGYEQYF.

Notes on this clone: The same CDR3 can be traced to other DNA sequences in this sample. The chain links TRBV5-1 to TRBJ2-7, with D hard to call. CDR1 SGHRS and CDR2 YFSETQ come from the germline V gene. CDR3 length equals 11 residues. V was trimmed by 0 bases and J by 6 bases, leaving 4 bases between them. Here the CDR3 DNA reads TGCGCCAGCAGCTTGGGGGGCGAGCAGTACTTC. Translation gives CASSLGGEQYF.

In this sample, this clone turned up once. The rearrangement joins TRBV2 to TRBJ1-4; D is perhaps TRBD1 (5 bases). V was shortened by 2 bases and J by 5 bases, with 15 bases between the two germline ends. This CDR3 spans 16 amino acids. The germline V gene encodes CDR1 SNHLY and CDR2 FYNNEI. In nucleotides, the CDR3 is TGTGCCAGCAGTGAATTGAGAGGGGCGACCAATGAAAAACTGTTTTTT. The encoded protein is CASSELRGATNEKLFF.

The chain combines TRBV19 with TRBJ1-2; 8 nucleotides agree with TRBD1. The CDR3 loop spans 16 amino acids. CDR1 is LNHDA and CDR2 is SQIVND in the germline V gene (reference sequence). V lost 1 base, J lost 0 bases, and 4 bases stayed unmatched. The CDR3 spells CASSIGQGTANYGYTF. The CDR3 bases are TGTGCCAGTAGTATAGGACAGGGGACGGCTAACTATGGCTACACCTTC.

The chain employs TRBV25-1 and TRBJ2-2, with D tentatively TRBD1 (5 bases). Germline loops: CDR1 MGHDK, CDR2 SYGVNS. V gave up 6 bases and J gave up 4 bases, with 15 bases separating them. The CDR3 is 15 amino acids. The CDR3 DNA reads TGTGCCAGCAGGACCGATCTGGGGCGCACCGGGGAGCTGTTTTTT. It yields the protein CASRTDLGRTGELFF.

The gene calls are TRBV11-2 and TRBJ1-1; D might be TRBD1 (5 bases). V lost 2 bases and J lost 1, with 11 bases in between. Per the germline V gene, CDR1 is SGHAT and CDR2 is FQNNGV. The CDR3 is made up of 15 amino acids. The CDR3 DNA is TGTGCCAGCAGCTTATCGCTAGGGGCGAACACTGAAGCTTTCTTT. It yields the protein CASSLSLGANTEAFF.

The CDR3 DNA reads as TGTGCCAGCAGCTTATCGGCAGGGTTTTATTCTAGTGAAAAACTGTTTTTT. Residues: CASSLSAGFYSSEKLFF. The V and J genes are TRBV7-8 and TRBJ1-4, with D perhaps matching TRBD1 (5 bases). This CDR3 region has 17 residues. CDR1 is SGHVS and CDR2 is FQNEAQ in the germline V gene. The ends were cut back, 2 bases at V and 7 bases at J, with 20 bases in the middle.